This TCR beta chain was identified during a study of blood T cell repertoires in COVID-19. Study summary: Acute and convalescent COVID-19 specimens originated in the United States, Italy and Spain. The cDNA or gDNA used as material had been derived from T cells, B-cell-depleted T cells, or PBMCs.

Adults between about 18 and 89 years of age took part from about two dozen US areas. Cohorts were based on clinical histories the participants reported. This CDR3 is built from 13 residues. Trimming took off 4 bases at V and 3 bases at J, with 9 bases between the two ends. Germline V CDR1 and CDR2: SNHLY, FYNNEI. The repertoire was sequenced with immunoSEQ multiplex PCR; TCRdb's copy has only in-frame clones and lacks some. Among about 320,000 clones listed, roughly 90% were seen once. The material sequenced was PBMCs or T cells enriched from blood (not recorded which). This TCR came from a woman in her twenties or thirties who had been exposed to COVID-19. The chain recombines TRBV2 with TRBJ1-1, with unresolved D. The DNA for the CDR3 is TGTGCCAGCAGTGTCCCCTTATACACTGAAGCTTTCTTT. It encodes CASSVPLYTEAFF.